The 2 T cell receptor beta chains below were found in one sample sequenced in a study of blood T cell repertoires in COVID-19. Using immunoSEQ multiplex PCR, the repertoire was profiled, and TCRdb retains in-frame clones only, with some absent. This table holds a few hundred thousand clones, approximately 90% found once. The material sequenced was PBMCs or T cells enriched from blood (not recorded which). These receptors were taken from a woman between 18 and 30 years old who had recovered from COVID-19.

The chain uses TRBV18 and TRBJ2-2; the D is unclear. The germline gives CDR1 KGHSH, CDR2 LQKENI. Trimming removed 3 bases from V and 6 bases from J, with 8 bases in between. CDR3 size: 13 residues. DNA of the CDR3: TGTGCCAGCTCACCCCAGGTGGCCGGGGAGCTGTTTTTT. Its translation is CASSPQVAGELFF.

The count of this clone is one. This chain links TRBV5-1 with TRBJ2-3, with 7 bases lining up with TRBD2. In germline, CDR1 is SGHRS, CDR2 YFSETQ. J lost 4 bases, V lost 0 bases, and 5 bases had no gene match. The CDR3 runs 15 residues. In DNA, the CDR3 is TGCGCCAGCAGCTTGGTGAGGGAGGGCCCAGATACGCAGTATTTT. It translates to CASSLVREGPDTQYF.